This T cell receptor beta chain was obtained from a study of blood T cell repertoires in COVID-19. The germline CDR1 and CDR2 sequences are LGHDT and YNNKEL (reference sequence). V gave up 5 bases and J gave up 3 bases; unmatched junction bases: 10. This CDR3 comprises 16 residues. Sequenced by immunoSEQ multiplex PCR; TCRdb stores in-frame clones only, minus some. The table records 160,000 or so clones, 78% of them present only once. The receptor's source is a woman older than 75 with acute or convalescent COVID-19. The chain recombines TRBV3-1 (or the pseudogene TRBV3-2) with TRBJ2-7; 10 bases align to TRBD2. Sequencing used peripheral blood. The CDR3 nucleotides are TGTGCCAGCAGCGCATCTCCTAGCGGGAGAAGCTACGAGCAGTACTTC. It is translated as CASSASPSGRSYEQYF.